The next 15 T cell receptor beta chains were all read from a single sample in a study of T cell repertoires in cytomegalovirus infection. For these TCRs, the target antigens are not known. TCRdb used MiXCR to reprocess the reads, holding one entry per CDR3 protein. The table shows about a million distinct CDR3 sequences, with about a third occurring only once. The specimen comprised cultured CD8+ T cells from PBMCs, sampled from culture after CMV antigen stimulation. These receptors came from a human donor in good health (CMV status not recorded). Some clones in this sample may be carry-over from other donors' samples.

The chain is built from TRBV6-2 or TRBV6-3 and TRBJ1-3, with a weak D call TRBD1 (6 bases). The CDR3 consists of 16 residues. Germline V gene lookup returns CDR1 MNHEY and CDR2 SVGEGT. With 0 bases removed from V and 2 bases from J, the gap between germline ends came to 11 bases. The CDR3 DNA sequence: TGTGCCAGCAGTTACTCGACGGGGGGGCCTGGAAACACCATATATTTT. Amino acid sequence: CASSYSTGGPGNTIYF.

The genes are TRBV10-3 and TRBJ2-7, with 11 bases fitting TRBD1. V shed 6 bases and J 2 bases; nucleotides not matched to a gene: 6. The germline V gene has CDR1 ENHRY and CDR2 SYGVKD. This CDR3 has 15 amino acids. CDR3 protein: CAIRAGQGGAYEQYF. Here the CDR3 DNA reads TGTGCCATCAGAGCGGGACAGGGGGGCGCCTACGAGCAGTACTTC.

The chain recombines TRBV7-9 with TRBJ1-1; 7 nucleotides match TRBD1. The V gene's germline CDR1 is SEHNR and CDR2 FQNEAQ (reference sequence). The CDR3 is 14 amino acids. The trim removed 4 bases at V and 7 bases at J, leaving 9 bases unmatched. Written as DNA, the CDR3 is TGTGCCAGCAGCTCCCCGGGACAGCCGGGTGAAGCTTTCTTT. Translation gives CASSSPGQPGEAFF.

This clonotype was seen a few times. V and J are TRBV27 and TRBJ1-1; D is ambiguous. The CDR3 contains 15 residues. Trimming removed 7 bases from V and 6 bases from J, with 21 bases in between. In germline, CDR1 is MNHEY, CDR2 SMNVEV (reference sequence). CDR3 sequence reads: CASTDRGDISPEAFF. The CDR3 DNA sequence: TGTGCCAGCACCGATCGCGGGGATATCAGCCCTGAAGCTTTCTTT.

The chain is built from TRBV14 and TRBJ2-5; 8 bases agree with TRBD2. This CDR3 is 15 amino acids long. From germline, CDR1 is SGHDN and CDR2 FVKESK. Trimming at V came to 3 bases and at J to 1 base, leaving 4 bases not matched to a gene. The CDR3 spells CASSQKRGRQETQYF. CDR3 coding DNA: TGTGCCAGCAGCCAGAAGCGGGGGCGCCAAGAGACCCAGTACTTC.

This clonotype has a handful of counts. J is TRBJ2-3 and V is TRBV7-8; 11 bases fit TRBD2. V was pared by 1 base and J by 3 bases, with 9 bases of the junction left unmatched. CDR1 is SGHVS, CDR2 FQNEAQ, per germline. The CDR3 contains 18 residues. CDR3 amino acids: CASSLDTLAGGFTDTQYF. CDR3 DNA: TGTGCCAGCAGCTTAGACACCCTAGCGGGGGGCTTTACAGATACGCAGTATTTT. Looking up the rest from reference TRBV7-8 and TRBJ2-3 gives the full variable domain: GAGVSQSPRYKVAKRGQDVALRCDPISGHVSLFWYQQALGQGPEFLTYFQNEAQLDKSGLPSDRFFAERPEGSVSTLKIQRTQQEDSAVYLCASSLDTLAGGFTDTQYFGPGTRLTVL.

The chain has TRBV29-1 and TRBJ1-2, with TRBD1 matching 8 bases. Trimming cost V 7 bases and J 5 bases; bases outside gene matches: 18. Germline assignment: CDR1 SQVTM and CDR2 ANQGSEA. The CDR3 spans 16 residues. The CDR3 sequence is CSALSPDREMEYGYTF. In DNA, the CDR3 is TGCAGCGCCCTCTCCCCGGACAGGGAGATGGAGTATGGCTACACCTTC. Using reference TRBV29-1 and TRBJ1-2 for the parts outside the CDR3, the full variable domain is SAVISQKPSRDICQRGTSLTIQCQVDSQVTMMFWYRQQPGQSLTLIATANQGSEATYESGFVIDKFPISRPNLTFSTLTVSNMSPEDSSIYLCSALSPDREMEYGYTFGSGTRLTVV.

A word on this clonotype: At one end, the junction sequence differs from germline, possibly due to a read error. V and J are TRBV7-6 and TRBJ2-1; TRBD1 is a possible D gene (6 bases). This CDR3 has 16 amino acids. In germline, CDR1 is SGHVS, CDR2 FNYEAQ. This chain's CDR3 is CTSSQGQTLTYNEQFF. CDR3 DNA sequence: TGTACCAGCAGCCAAGGACAGACCCTCACCTACAATGAGCAGTTCTTC. Together with reference TRBV7-6 and TRBJ2-1, the CDR3 gives the full variable domain: GAGVSQSPRYKVTKRGQDVALRCDPISGHVSLYWYRQALGQGPEFLTYFNYEAQQDKSGLPNDRFSAERPEGSISTLTIQRTEQRDSAMYRCTSSQGQTLTYNEQFFGPGTRLTVL.

This clonotype appeared many times. The rearrangement links TRBV7-6 to TRBJ2-3; 14 bases agree with TRBD2. Germline V gene data show CDR1 as SGHVS and CDR2 as FNYEAQ. The CDR3 consists of 16 residues. Losses at the gene ends were 6 bases for V and 4 bases for J; bases not matched to a gene: 6. CDR3 sequence: CASSHRLAGGSDTQYF. The CDR3 bases are TGTGCCAGCAGTCACAGACTAGCGGGGGGGTCAGATACGCAGTATTTT.

Details on this clonotype: A much larger clonotype is one base distant, so this may be a read error. The chain couples TRBV7-9 to TRBJ1-1, with no clear D. Germline V gene sequence: CDR1 SEHNR, CDR2 FQNEAQ (reference sequence). The CDR3 contains 17 residues. The DNA for the CDR3 is TGTGCCAGCAGCCCGAGGGCCCTGTCCTCAATGAACACTGAAGCTTCCTTT. Residues: CASSPRALSSMNTEASF.

The chain employs TRBV27 and TRBJ1-2; 9 bases agree with TRBD1. CDR3 size: 14 residues. V shed 4 bases and J 6 bases; nucleotides not matched to a gene: 6. Per germline, CDR1 MNHEY and CDR2 SMNVEV (reference sequence). CDR3 sequence (DNA): TGTGCCAGCAGTTCCGACAGGGGGAGTGATGGCTACACCTTC. Translated, it gives CASSSDRGSDGYTF.

This clonotype occurred a few times. The chain employs TRBV6-2 or TRBV6-3 and TRBJ2-7; 8 bases are shared with TRBD1. The CDR3 sequence is 14 residues long. V lost 6 bases and J lost 0; bases outside the gene matches: 4. Germline V gene lookup returns CDR1 MNHEY and CDR2 SVGEGT. The CDR3 coding sequence is TGTGCCAGCAGAGACAGGGGAACCTCCTACGAGCAGTACGTC. Translation: CASRDRGTSYEQYV.

The chain couples TRBV11-3 to TRBJ2-2, with D perhaps TRBD1 (7 bases). Trimming removed 5 bases from V and 5 bases from J, with 15 bases in between. The CDR3 has 15 amino acids. Germline CDR1 reads SGHNT; CDR2 reads YENEEA. The CDR3 is CASSPRTGLTGELFF. The CDR3 DNA reads TGTGCCAGCAGCCCCAGGACAGGACTAACCGGGGAGCTGTTTTTT. Drawing the rest from reference TRBV11-3 and TRBJ2-2, the complete variable domain is EAGVVQSPRYKIIEKKQPVAFWCNPISGHNTLYWYLQNLGQGPELLIRYENEEAVDDSQLPKDRFSAERLKGVDSTLKIQPAELGDSAVYLCASSPRTGLTGELFFGEGSRLTVL.

In its sample, this clonotype was seen many times. The chain couples TRBV7-2 to TRBJ2-2, with TRBD1 matching over 8 bases. Germline lookup yields CDR1 SGHTA and CDR2 FQGNSA. The CDR3 is 13 residues long. The V segment lost 7 bases and the J segment 9 bases; nucleotides outside the gene matches: 7. The CDR3 is CASIRTGKRELFF. CDR3 coding DNA: TGTGCCAGCATTAGGACAGGGAAACGGGAGCTGTTTTTT.

The rearrangement joins TRBV12-3 or TRBV12-4 to TRBJ2-1, with D perhaps TRBD2 (7 bases). This CDR3 region has 16 residues. Trimming left V 6 bases short and J 8 bases short, with 23 bases between. This CDR3 is CASRVDRGGGGDEQFF. The CDR3 DNA is TGTGCCAGCAGGGTCGATAGGGGGGGGGGTGGCGATGAGCAGTTCTTC.